This entry is about one T cell receptor beta chain. Sequencing was performed with immunoSEQ multiplex PCR; in TCRdb, only in-frame clones are kept and a portion is missing. In the table there are about 310,000 clones, roughly 87% of which are singletons. This specimen comes from a study of blood T cell repertoires in COVID-19. V was pared by 6 bases and J by 1 base, with 1 base of the junction left unmatched. Germline V gene sequence: CDR1 LNHDA, CDR2 SQIVND (reference sequence). The CDR3 contains 13 residues. Participants spanned ages roughly 18 to 95 years and resided in about 24 US areas. Recovered status applied to Cohort 3 donors who had two consecutive negative PCRs. It also applied to those with clearance or with symptom resolution.

The sequence derives from a woman between 18 and 29 years old who had recovered from COVID-19. Sequencing used PBMCs or T cells enriched from blood (not recorded which). V gene TRBV19 combines with J gene TRBJ2-7; 9 nucleotides line up with TRBD1. This CDR3 reads CASSGQGSYEQYF. CDR3 nucleotide sequence: TGTGCCAGTAGCGGACAGGGGTCCTACGAGCAGTACTTC.